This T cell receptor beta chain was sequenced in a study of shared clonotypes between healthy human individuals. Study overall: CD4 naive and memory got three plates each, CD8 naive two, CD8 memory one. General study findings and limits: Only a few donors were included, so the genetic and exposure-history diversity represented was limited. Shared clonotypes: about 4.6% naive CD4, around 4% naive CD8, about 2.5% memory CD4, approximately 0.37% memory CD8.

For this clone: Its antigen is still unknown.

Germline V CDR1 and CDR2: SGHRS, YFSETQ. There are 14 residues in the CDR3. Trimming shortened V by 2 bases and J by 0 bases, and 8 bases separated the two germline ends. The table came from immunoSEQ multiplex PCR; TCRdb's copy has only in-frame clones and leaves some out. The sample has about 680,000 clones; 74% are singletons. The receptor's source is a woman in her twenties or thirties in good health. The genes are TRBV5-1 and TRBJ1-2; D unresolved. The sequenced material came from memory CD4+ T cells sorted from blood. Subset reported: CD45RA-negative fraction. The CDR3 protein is CASSFDGSNYGYTF. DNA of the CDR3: TGCGCCAGCAGCTTCGACGGGTCTAACTATGGCTACACCTTC.